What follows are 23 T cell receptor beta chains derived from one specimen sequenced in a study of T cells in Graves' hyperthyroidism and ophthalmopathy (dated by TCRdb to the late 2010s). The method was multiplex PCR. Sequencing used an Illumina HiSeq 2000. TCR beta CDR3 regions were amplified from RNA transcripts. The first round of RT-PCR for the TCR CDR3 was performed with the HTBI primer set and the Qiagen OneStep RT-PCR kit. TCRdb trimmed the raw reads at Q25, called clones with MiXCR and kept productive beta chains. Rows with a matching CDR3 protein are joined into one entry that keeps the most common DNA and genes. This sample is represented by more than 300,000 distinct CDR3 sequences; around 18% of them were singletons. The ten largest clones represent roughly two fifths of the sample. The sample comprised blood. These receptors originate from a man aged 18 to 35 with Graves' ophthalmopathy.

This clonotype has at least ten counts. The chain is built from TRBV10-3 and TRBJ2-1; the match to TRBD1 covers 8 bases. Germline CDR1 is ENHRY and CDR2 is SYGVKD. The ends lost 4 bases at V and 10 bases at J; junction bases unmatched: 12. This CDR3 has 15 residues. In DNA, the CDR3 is TGTGCCATCAGTGCGGCGGGACAGGTTTCGTGGGAGCAGTTCTTC. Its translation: CAISAAGQVSWEQFF.

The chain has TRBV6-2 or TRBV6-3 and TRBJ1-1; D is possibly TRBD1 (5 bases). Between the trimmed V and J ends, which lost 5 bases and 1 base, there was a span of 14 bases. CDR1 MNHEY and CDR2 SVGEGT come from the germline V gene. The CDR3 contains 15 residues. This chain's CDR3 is CASSPDTYPNTEAFF. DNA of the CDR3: TGTGCCAGCAGTCCGGACACATACCCGAACACTGAAGCTTTCTTT.

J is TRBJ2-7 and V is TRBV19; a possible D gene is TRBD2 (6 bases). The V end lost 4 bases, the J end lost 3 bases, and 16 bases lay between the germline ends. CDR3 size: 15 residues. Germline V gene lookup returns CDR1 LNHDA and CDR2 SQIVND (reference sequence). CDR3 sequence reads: CASSRDSGRGYEQYF. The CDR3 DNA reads TGTGCCAGTAGTAGGGACTCCGGACGAGGCTACGAGCAGTACTTC.

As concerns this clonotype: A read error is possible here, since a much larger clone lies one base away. DNA for the CDR3: TGTGCCCGCAGTTTCCGGGAGATCCCAGGCTACACCTTC. It yields the protein CARSFREIPGYTF. The rearrangement links TRBV28 to TRBJ1-2; D gene uncertain. Germline-derived CDR1 and CDR2 are MDHEN and SYDVKM. The CDR3 is made up of 13 amino acids.

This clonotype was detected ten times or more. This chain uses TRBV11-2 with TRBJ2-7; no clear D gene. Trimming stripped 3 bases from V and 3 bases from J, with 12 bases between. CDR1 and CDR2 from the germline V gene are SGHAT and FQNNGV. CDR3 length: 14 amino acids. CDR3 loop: CASSLPGHNYEQYF. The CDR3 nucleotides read TGTGCCAGCAGCTTGCCGGGCCATAACTACGAGCAGTACTTC.

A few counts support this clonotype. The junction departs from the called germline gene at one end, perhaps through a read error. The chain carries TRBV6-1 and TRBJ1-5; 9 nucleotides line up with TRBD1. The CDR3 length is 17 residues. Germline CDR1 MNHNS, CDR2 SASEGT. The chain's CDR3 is CATSRDRAGYSNQPQHF. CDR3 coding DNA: TGTGCCACCAGTCGGGACAGGGCAGGTTACAGCAATCAGCCCCAGCATTTT.

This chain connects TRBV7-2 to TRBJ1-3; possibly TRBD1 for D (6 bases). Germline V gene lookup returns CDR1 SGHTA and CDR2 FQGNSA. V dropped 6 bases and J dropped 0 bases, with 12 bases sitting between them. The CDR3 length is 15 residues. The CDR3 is CASRPNRDSGNTIYF. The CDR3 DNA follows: TGTGCCAGCAGACCAAACAGGGACTCTGGAAACACCATATATTTT. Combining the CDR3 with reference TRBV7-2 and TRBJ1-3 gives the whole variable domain GAGVSQSPSNKVTEKGKDVELRCDPISGHTALYWYRQSLGQGLEFLIYFQGNSAPDKSGLPSDRFSAERTGGSVSTLTIQRTQQEDSAVYLCASRPNRDSGNTIYFGEGSWLTVV.

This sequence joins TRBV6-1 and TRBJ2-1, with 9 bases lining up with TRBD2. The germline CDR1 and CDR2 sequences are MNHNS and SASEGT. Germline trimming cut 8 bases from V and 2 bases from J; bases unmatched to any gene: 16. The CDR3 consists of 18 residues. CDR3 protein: CASGPRGGGARPYNEQFF. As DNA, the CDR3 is TGTGCCAGCGGCCCACGGGGCGGGGGGGCTCGGCCCTACAATGAGCAGTTCTTC.

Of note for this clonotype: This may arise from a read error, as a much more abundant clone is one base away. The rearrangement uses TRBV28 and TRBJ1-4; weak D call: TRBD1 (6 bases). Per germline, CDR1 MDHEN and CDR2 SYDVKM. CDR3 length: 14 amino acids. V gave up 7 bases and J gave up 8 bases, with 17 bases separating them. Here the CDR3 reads CASNQQGWLEKLFF. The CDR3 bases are TGTGCCAGCAATCAACAGGGTTGGCTGGAAAAACTGTTTTTT.

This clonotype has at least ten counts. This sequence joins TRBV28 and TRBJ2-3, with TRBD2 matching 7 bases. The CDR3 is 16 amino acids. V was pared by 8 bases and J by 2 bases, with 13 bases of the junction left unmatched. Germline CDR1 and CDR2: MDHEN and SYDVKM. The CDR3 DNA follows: TGTGCCAGCGGACCCCTTGGGCGGGGGAACACAGATACGCAGTATTTT. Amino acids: CASGPLGRGNTDTQYF.

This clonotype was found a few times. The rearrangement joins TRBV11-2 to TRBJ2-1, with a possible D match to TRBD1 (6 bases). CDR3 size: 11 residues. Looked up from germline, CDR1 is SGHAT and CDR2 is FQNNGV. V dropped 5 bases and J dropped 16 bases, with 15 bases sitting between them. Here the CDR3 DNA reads TGTGCCAGCAGCGGACCCACAGGGAGTTTCTTC. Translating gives CASSGPTGSFF.

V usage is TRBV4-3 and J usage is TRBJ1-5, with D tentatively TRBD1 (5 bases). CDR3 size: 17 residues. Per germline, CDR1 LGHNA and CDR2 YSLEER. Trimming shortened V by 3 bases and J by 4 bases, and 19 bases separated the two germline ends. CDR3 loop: CASSQASGGGSNQPQHF. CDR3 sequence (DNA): TGCGCCAGCAGCCAGGCCTCTGGGGGGGGGTCGAATCAGCCCCAGCATTTT.

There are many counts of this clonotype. CDR3 sequence (DNA): TGCGCCAGCAGCCAACAGGGACCTGAAGCTTTCTTT. The encoded protein is CASSQQGPEAFF. This rearrangement joins TRBV4-1 to TRBJ1-1, with D perhaps matching TRBD1 (5 bases). Trimming left V 2 bases short and J 6 bases short, with 7 bases between. Germline lookup yields CDR1 MGHRA and CDR2 YSYEKL. The length of the CDR3 is 12 residues.

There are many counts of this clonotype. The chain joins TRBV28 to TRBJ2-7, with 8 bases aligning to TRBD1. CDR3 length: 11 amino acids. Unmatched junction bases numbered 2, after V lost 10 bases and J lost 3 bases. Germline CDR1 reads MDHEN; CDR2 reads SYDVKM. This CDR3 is CATTGGYEQYF. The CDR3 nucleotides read TGTGCCACTACAGGGGGCTACGAGCAGTACTTC.

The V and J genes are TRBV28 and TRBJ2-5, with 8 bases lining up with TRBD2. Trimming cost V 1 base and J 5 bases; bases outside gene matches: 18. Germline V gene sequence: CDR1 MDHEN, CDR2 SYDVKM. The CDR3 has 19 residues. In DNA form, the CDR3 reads TGTGCCAGCAGTTTATTCGGTAGATGGGGGCGGGGGGCGGAGGAGACCCAGTACTTC. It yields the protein CASSLFGRWGRGAEETQYF.

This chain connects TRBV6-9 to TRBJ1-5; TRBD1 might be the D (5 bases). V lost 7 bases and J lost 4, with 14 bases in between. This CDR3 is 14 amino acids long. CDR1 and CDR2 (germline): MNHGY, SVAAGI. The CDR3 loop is CASTWTRRNQPQHF. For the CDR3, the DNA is TGTGCCAGCACTTGGACAAGGAGGAATCAGCCCCAGCATTTT.

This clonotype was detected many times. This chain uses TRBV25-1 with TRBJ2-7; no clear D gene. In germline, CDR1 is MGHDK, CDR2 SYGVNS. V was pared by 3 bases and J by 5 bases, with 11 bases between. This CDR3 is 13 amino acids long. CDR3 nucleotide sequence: TGTGCCAGCAGTGACAGCTCGAATCACGAGCAGTACTTC. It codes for CASSDSSNHEQYF.

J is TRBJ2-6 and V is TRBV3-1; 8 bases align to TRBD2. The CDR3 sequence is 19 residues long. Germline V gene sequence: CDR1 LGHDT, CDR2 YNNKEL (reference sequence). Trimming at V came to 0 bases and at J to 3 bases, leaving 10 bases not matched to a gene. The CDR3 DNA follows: TGTGCCAGCAGCCAAGATAGGGCCGGGGGGGCCTTTGGGGCCAACGTCCTGACTTTC. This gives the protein CASSQDRAGGAFGANVLTF. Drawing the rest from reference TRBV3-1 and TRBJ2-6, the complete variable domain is DTAVSQTPKYLVTQMGNDKSIKCEQNLGHDTMYWYKQDSKKFLKIMFSYNNKELIINETVPNRFSPKSPDKAHLNLHINSLELGDSAVYFCASSQDRAGGAFGANVLTFGAGSRLTVL.

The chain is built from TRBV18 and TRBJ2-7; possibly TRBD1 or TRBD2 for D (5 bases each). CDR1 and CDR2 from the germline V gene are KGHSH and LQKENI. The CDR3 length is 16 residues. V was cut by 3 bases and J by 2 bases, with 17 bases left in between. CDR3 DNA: TGTGCCAGCTCACCGGACCTGGGGACGGTGGCCTACGAGCAGTACTTC. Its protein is CASSPDLGTVAYEQYF. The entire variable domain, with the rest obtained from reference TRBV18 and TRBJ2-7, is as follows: NAGVMQNPRHLVRRRGQEARLRCSPMKGHSHVYWYRQLPEEGLKFMVYLQKENIIDESGMPKERFSAEFPKEGPSILRIQQVVRGDSAAYFCASSPDLGTVAYEQYFGPGTRLTVT.

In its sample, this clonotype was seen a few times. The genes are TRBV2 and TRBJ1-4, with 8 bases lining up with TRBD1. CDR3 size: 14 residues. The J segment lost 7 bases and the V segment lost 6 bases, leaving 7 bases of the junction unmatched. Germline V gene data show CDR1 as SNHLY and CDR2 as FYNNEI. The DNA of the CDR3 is TGTGCCAGCAGACAGGGGGGTCTTAGTGAAAAACTGTTTTTT. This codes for CASRQGGLSEKLFF. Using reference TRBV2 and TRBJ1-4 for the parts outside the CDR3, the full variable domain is EPEVTQTPSHQVTQMGQEVILRCVPISNHLYFYWYRQILGQKVEFLVSFYNNEISEKSEIFDDQFSVERPDGSNFTLKIRSTKLEDSAMYFCASRQGGLSEKLFFGSGTQLSVL.

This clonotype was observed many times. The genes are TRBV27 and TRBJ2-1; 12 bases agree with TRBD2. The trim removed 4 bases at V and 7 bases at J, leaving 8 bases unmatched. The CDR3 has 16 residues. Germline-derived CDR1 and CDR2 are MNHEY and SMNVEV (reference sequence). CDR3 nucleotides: TGTGCCAGCAGTTGGGTGGCTAGCGGGGGGGGGAATGAGCAGTTCTTC. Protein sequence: CASSWVASGGGNEQFF.

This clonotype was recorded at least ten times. This chain's CDR3 is CSARAPGDTQYF. The CDR3 bases are TGCAGTGCTAGAGCCCCGGGTGATACGCAGTATTTT. The V and J genes are TRBV20-1 and TRBJ2-3; D gene ambiguous. This CDR3 comprises 12 residues. CDR1 and CDR2 (germline): DFQATT, SNEGSKA (reference sequence). Trimming removed 1 base from V and 6 bases from J, with 8 bases in between.

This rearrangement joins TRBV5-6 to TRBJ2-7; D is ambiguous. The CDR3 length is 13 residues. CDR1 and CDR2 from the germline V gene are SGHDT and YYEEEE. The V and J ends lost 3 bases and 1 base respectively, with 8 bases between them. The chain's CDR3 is CASSSDRSYEQYF. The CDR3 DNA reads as TGTGCCAGCAGCTCGGACCGATCCTACGAGCAGTACTTC.